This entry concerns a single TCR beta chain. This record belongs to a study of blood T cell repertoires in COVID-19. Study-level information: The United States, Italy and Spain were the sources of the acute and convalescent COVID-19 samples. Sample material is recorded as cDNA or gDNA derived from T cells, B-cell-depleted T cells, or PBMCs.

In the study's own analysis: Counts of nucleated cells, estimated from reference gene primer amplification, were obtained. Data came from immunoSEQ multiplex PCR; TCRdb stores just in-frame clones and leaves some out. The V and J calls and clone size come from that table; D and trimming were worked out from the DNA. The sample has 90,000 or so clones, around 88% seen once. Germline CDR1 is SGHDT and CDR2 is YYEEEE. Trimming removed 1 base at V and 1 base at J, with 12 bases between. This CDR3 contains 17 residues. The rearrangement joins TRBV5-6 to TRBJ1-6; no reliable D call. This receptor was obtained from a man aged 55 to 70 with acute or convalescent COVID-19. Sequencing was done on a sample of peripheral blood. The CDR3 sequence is CASSLNGGQSYNSPLHF. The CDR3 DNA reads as TGTGCCAGCAGCTTGAACGGAGGGCAGTCCTATAATTCACCCCTCCACTTT.